This T cell receptor gamma chain was found in a study of intestinal T cells in coeliac disease. As for the study in general: Controls in the TRG cohort averaged approximately 51 years, coeliac patients approximately 15.

The TRG library came from 200 to 250 ng of biopsy DNA amplified with LymphoTrack primers. TCRdb repeated clone calling on the multiplex PCR reads with CATT. The table includes some 890 gamma-chain clones, 40% to 50% detected once. This clone was counted between two and nine times. Germline loops: CDR1 GITISATS, CDR2 ISYDGTV (reference sequence). The CDR3 is 13 residues long. V lost 5 bases, J lost 9 bases, and 13 bases stayed unmatched. Genomic DNA came from ten approximately 5.2-µm formalin-fixed paraffin-embedded scrolls per case. The chain couples TRGV9 to TRGJ1 or TRGJ2. Specimen: a duodenal biopsy. The receptor's source is a human donor with celiac disease. CDR3 protein: CALWGGPFGKKLF. The CDR3 DNA reads as TGTGCCTTGTGGGGAGGCCCCTTTGGTAAGAAACTCTTT.